Following are 31 T cell receptor beta chains from one sample sequenced in a study of blood T cell repertoires in COVID-19. The table came from immunoSEQ multiplex PCR; TCRdb's copy has only in-frame clones and leaves some out. Seen here are a few hundred thousand clones, 90% observed once, and the top ten hold approximately 4%. Sample: PBMCs or T cells enriched from blood (not recorded which). These receptors originate from a woman aged 18-29 years with acute COVID-19.

The CDR3 DNA sequence: TGTGCCAGCAGCTTAAGACTAGCGTTTGGCACAGATACGCAGTATTTT. It translates to CASSLRLAFGTDTQYF. The genes are TRBV7-2 and TRBJ2-3, with 8 positions matching TRBD2. V lost 2 bases to trimming and J lost 1 base; unmatched junction nucleotides: 5. Per the germline V gene, CDR1 is SGHTA and CDR2 is FQGNSA. The CDR3 length is 16 residues.

The chain uses TRBV28 and TRBJ1-1; perhaps TRBD1 as D (5 bases). Trimming cost V 5 bases and J 7 bases, with 8 bases left between them. CDR1 is MDHEN, CDR2 SYDVKM, per germline. CDR3 length: 11 amino acids. CDR3 protein: CASSTDSEAFF. The CDR3 DNA follows: TGTGCCAGCAGTACCGACAGTGAAGCTTTCTTT.

The gene calls are TRBV29-1 and TRBJ1-1; the match to TRBD1 covers 9 bases. Germline V gene data show CDR1 as SQVTM and CDR2 as ANQGSEA. V was clipped by 6 bases and J by 6 bases; unmatched bases: 17. The CDR3 length is 16 residues. The CDR3, as DNA: TGCAGCGTCGCTAGGCCGGACAGGGGTCCGAAGGCTGAAGCTTTCTTT. It yields the protein CSVARPDRGPKAEAFF.

This clone showed up just a few times. The DNA of the CDR3 is TGTGCCTGGAGTGTACAGGGGACTAATGAAAAACTGTTTTTT. It yields the protein CAWSVQGTNEKLFF. The rearrangement uses TRBV30 and TRBJ1-4, with TRBD1 matching 7 bases. The CDR3 loop spans 14 amino acids. The germline gives CDR1 GTSNPN, CDR2 SVGIG (reference sequence). V lost 0 bases and J lost 2; bases outside the gene matches: 0.

The chain is built from TRBV28 and TRBJ1-1; D is unresolved. V lost 4 bases and J lost 4, with 13 bases in between. Per germline, CDR1 MDHEN and CDR2 SYDVKM. This CDR3 region has 14 residues. The CDR3 sequence is CASSSPGARTEAFF. The CDR3, as DNA: TGTGCCAGCAGTTCCCCCGGAGCCCGCACTGAAGCTTTCTTT.

In DNA form, the CDR3 reads TGTGCCACCACGGGGGACCCGAACACTGAAGCTTTCTTT. Protein product: CATTGDPNTEAFF. The V and J genes are TRBV28 and TRBJ1-1, with D perhaps matching TRBD1 (5 bases). V gave up 10 bases and J gave up 1 base, with 13 bases separating them. The CDR3 runs to 13 residues. Germline CDR1 MDHEN, CDR2 SYDVKM.

The chain has TRBV11-2 and TRBJ1-2; 9 bases agree with TRBD1. Losses at the gene ends were 1 base for V and 7 bases for J; bases not matched to a gene: 10. Germline loops: CDR1 SGHAT, CDR2 FQNNGV. This CDR3 is 16 amino acids long. The CDR3 loop reads CASSLGGQGSFGGYTF. DNA for the CDR3: TGTGCCAGCAGCTTAGGGGGACAGGGTTCGTTCGGTGGCTACACCTTC.

The chain joins TRBV12-3 or TRBV12-4 to TRBJ1-1; 9 bases are a match to TRBD1. The length of the CDR3 is 13 residues. The trim removed 8 bases at V and 1 base at J, leaving 2 bases unmatched. CDR3 protein: CASGDRANTEAFF. CDR3 sequence (DNA): TGTGCCAGCGGGGACAGGGCGAACACTGAAGCTTTCTTT.

The rearrangement joins TRBV14 to TRBJ1-3, with 10 nucleotides matching TRBD1. This CDR3 is built from 18 residues. The germline CDR1 and CDR2 sequences are SGHDN and FVKESK. The ends lost 1 base at V and 0 bases at J; junction bases unmatched: 6. CDR3 sequence: CASSQVGGTGASGNTIYF. The CDR3 DNA reads TGTGCCAGCAGCCAAGTAGGTGGGACAGGGGCCTCTGGAAACACCATATATTTT.

The J gene is TRBJ1-1, the V gene TRBV28, with a possible D match to TRBD1 (5 bases). V shed 8 bases and J shed 4 bases, with 17 bases lying between them. The CDR3 has 14 amino acids. Germline loops: CDR1 MDHEN, CDR2 SYDVKM. The CDR3 DNA reads as TGTGCCAGCTCCCTTCCGGGGGTGCGCACTGAAGCTTTCTTT. Translating gives CASSLPGVRTEAFF.

The chain carries TRBV25-1 and TRBJ2-3, with 11 bases that match TRBD1. This CDR3 is 14 amino acids long. The V gene end was trimmed by 8 bases and the J gene end by 1 base; junction bases not matched to a gene: 2. Germline assignment: CDR1 MGHDK and CDR2 SYGVNS. The CDR3 DNA reads as TGTGCCAGCGGGACAGGGGGAGGCACAGATACGCAGTATTTT. The encoded protein is CASGTGGGTDTQYF.

The rearrangement uses TRBV12-2 and TRBJ2-3; TRBD2 reflects the table's D call only, with no check against the DNA. TRBV12-2 is classified as a pseudogene. The CDR3 length is 20 residues. CDR3 amino acids: CASRLAPGLAGAAPTDTQYF. CDR3 sequence (DNA): TGTGCAAGTCGCTTAGCCCCGGGACTAGCGGGAGCTGCGCCCACAGATACGCAGTATTTT.

This sequence joins TRBV28 and TRBJ1-2; no firm D call. Germline values: CDR1 MDHEN, CDR2 SYDVKM. The length of the CDR3 is 17 residues. V dropped 6 bases and J dropped 7 bases, with 27 bases sitting between them. CDR3 DNA sequence: TGTGCCAGCAGCCGGCCCACCGGGAGGCCTCCCTTTAGTGGCTACACCTTC. Amino acid sequence: CASSRPTGRPPFSGYTF.

The gene calls are TRBV25-1 and TRBJ1-2, with D tentatively TRBD1 (5 bases). Trimming left V 6 bases short and J 2 bases short, with 10 bases between. The CDR3 contains 13 residues. CDR1 MGHDK and CDR2 SYGVNS come from the germline V gene. CDR3 residues: CASRGGVNYGYTF. The CDR3, as DNA: TGTGCCAGCAGAGGAGGGGTAAACTATGGCTACACCTTC.

The genes are TRBV2 and TRBJ1-1, with 7 bases aligning to TRBD1. The CDR3 runs 14 residues. V was pared by 6 bases and J by 1 base, with 5 bases of the junction left unmatched. From germline, CDR1 is SNHLY and CDR2 FYNNEI. The CDR3 bases are TGTGCCAGCAGCCTGGGACAGCAGAACACTGAAGCTTTCTTT. Translating gives CASSLGQQNTEAFF.

Only one count was recorded for this clone. The chain employs TRBV5-1 and TRBJ2-7; tentatively, D is TRBD1 (5 bases). Germline V lookup: CDR1 SGHRS, CDR2 YFSETQ. The CDR3 consists of 14 residues. The V end was cut by 4 bases, the J end by 4 bases, with 15 bases between. The CDR3 bases are TGCGCCAGCAGCGTGGAATCGCAGGGATACGAGCAGTACTTC. The encoded protein is CASSVESQGYEQYF. The full variable domain, in which reference TRBV5-1 and TRBJ2-7 provide the parts outside the CDR3, is KAGVTQTPRYLIKTRGQQVTLSCSPISGHRSVSWYQQTPGQGLQFLFEYFSETQRNKGNFPGRFSGRQFSNSRSEMNVSTLELGDSALYLCASSVESQGYEQYFGPGTRLTVT.

The J gene is TRBJ2-1, the V gene TRBV27, with TRBD1 identical over 7 bases. This CDR3 spans 16 amino acids. Trimming removed 2 bases from V and 7 bases from J; junction bases left unmatched: 11. The germline CDR1 and CDR2 sequences are MNHEY and SMNVEV (reference sequence). CDR3: CASSLRRQGNENEQFF. For the CDR3, the DNA is TGTGCCAGCAGTTTAAGGAGACAGGGTAATGAGAATGAGCAGTTCTTC.

V and J are TRBV5-1 and TRBJ2-3; no firm D call. The V end lost 1 base, the J end lost 0 bases, and 12 bases lay between the germline ends. CDR1 is SGHRS, CDR2 YFSETQ, per germline. The CDR3 sequence is 16 residues long. For the CDR3, the DNA is TGCGCCAGCAGCTTGCGGCACAGACCAAGCACAGATACGCAGTATTTT. Amino acid sequence: CASSLRHRPSTDTQYF.

J is TRBJ1-2 and V is TRBV12-3 or TRBV12-4; D uncertain. V shed 3 bases and J shed 6 bases, with 11 bases lying between them. CDR3 length: 13 residues. The CDR3 sequence: CASSFLGQDGYTF. In nucleotides, the CDR3 is TGTGCCAGCAGTTTTCTGGGTCAGGATGGCTACACCTTC.

The chain is built from TRBV3-1 (or the pseudogene TRBV3-2) and TRBJ1-1; possibly TRBD1 for D (6 bases). The germline CDR1 and CDR2 sequences are LGHDT and YNNKEL (reference sequence). CDR3 length equals 14 residues. Trimming left V 6 bases short and J 5 bases short, with 16 bases between. CDR3 bases: TGTGCCAGCAGGGAGTCAGGGGAGCGGACTGAAGCTTTCTTT. Translating it yields CASRESGERTEAFF.

This rearrangement joins TRBV15 to TRBJ1-1; no reliable D call. V was clipped by 6 bases and J by 3 bases, with 5 bases between them. CDR1 and CDR2 (germline): LNHNV, YYDKDF (reference sequence). The CDR3 consists of 11 residues. The CDR3 spells CATRRDTEAFF. Here the CDR3 DNA reads TGTGCCACCAGGCGTGACACTGAAGCTTTCTTT.

This clone was picked up one time. This chain uses TRBV28 with TRBJ1-4; D gene unclear. V was shortened by 2 bases and J by 0 bases, with 10 bases between the two germline ends. Germline V CDR1 and CDR2: MDHEN, SYDVKM. CDR3 size: 16 residues. The chain's CDR3 is CASSLRPPATNEKLFF. CDR3 coding DNA: TGTGCCAGCAGTTTACGCCCTCCGGCAACTAATGAAAAACTGTTTTTT.

V and J are TRBV4-1 and TRBJ2-3; no definite D call. V lost 0 bases, J lost 0 bases, and 10 bases lay in between. CDR3 length equals 16 residues. Germline V gives CDR1 MGHRA, CDR2 YSYEKL. The DNA for the CDR3 is TGCGCCAGCAGCCAAGAGCGGAGCCCTAGCACAGATACGCAGTATTTT. It encodes CASSQERSPSTDTQYF.

This clone was seen once. The chain is built from TRBV13 and TRBJ1-3, with 9 positions matching TRBD1. Germline V gene sequence: CDR1 PRHDT, CDR2 FYEKMQ (reference sequence). This CDR3 region has 16 residues. The V segment lost 4 bases and the J segment 2 bases; nucleotides outside the gene matches: 6. The CDR3 nucleotides are TGTGCCAGCAGCTCACCGGGACAGGGAACTGGAAACACCATATATTTT. As protein: CASSSPGQGTGNTIYF.

The V call is TRBV3-1 (or the pseudogene TRBV3-2), the J call TRBJ1-4; D remains unclear. The V gene's germline CDR1 is LGHDT and CDR2 YNNKEL (reference sequence). Trimming left V 2 bases short and J 0 bases short, with 7 bases between. The CDR3 contains 15 residues. As DNA, the CDR3 is TGTGCCAGCAGCCAAAATGCGGCAACTAATGAAAAACTGTTTTTT. Its protein is CASSQNAATNEKLFF.

This clone was observed once. The V and J genes are TRBV7-2 and TRBJ2-5; 9 bases fit TRBD1. J lost 4 bases, V lost 5 bases, and 5 bases had no gene match. Looked up from germline, CDR1 is SGHTA and CDR2 is FQGNSA. The CDR3 is made up of 14 amino acids. Here the CDR3 reads CASSHGQGRETQYF. In nucleotides, the CDR3 is TGTGCCAGCAGCCACGGACAGGGGAGAGAGACCCAGTACTTC.

This chain uses TRBV24-1 with TRBJ2-3; D might be TRBD2 (6 bases). The V end lost 7 bases, the J end lost 0 bases, and 19 bases lay between the germline ends. Germline CDR1 KGHDR, CDR2 SFDVKD. The CDR3 is 17 amino acids. This chain's CDR3 is CATSPSSGSPSTDTQYF. CDR3 sequence (DNA): TGTGCCACCAGCCCGAGTAGCGGCTCCCCTAGCACAGATACGCAGTATTTT.

V gene TRBV18 combines with J gene TRBJ2-1, with 8 bases that match TRBD2. Germline lookup yields CDR1 KGHSH and CDR2 LQKENI. The CDR3 is made up of 20 amino acids. V gave up 2 bases and J gave up 0 bases; unmatched junction bases: 15. The CDR3, as DNA: TGTGCCAGCTCACCATGGGCGAGCGGGAGCGAGTTTAGCTCCTACAATGAGCAGTTCTTC. Protein: CASSPWASGSEFSSYNEQFF. Variable domain in full (rest from reference TRBV18 and TRBJ2-1): NAGVMQNPRHLVRRRGQEARLRCSPMKGHSHVYWYRQLPEEGLKFMVYLQKENIIDESGMPKERFSAEFPKEGPSILRIQQVVRGDSAAYFCASSPWASGSEFSSYNEQFFGPGTRLTVL.

The chain has TRBV7-9 and TRBJ1-2; unclear D gene. The CDR3 runs to 15 residues. Trimming shortened V by 1 base and J by 8 bases, and 17 bases separated the two germline ends. Germline values: CDR1 SEHNR, CDR2 FQNEAQ (reference sequence). The CDR3 reads CASSLDRGWQMGYTF. CDR3 DNA sequence: TGTGCCAGCAGCTTAGACCGGGGATGGCAAATGGGCTACACCTTC.

The V and J genes are TRBV14 and TRBJ1-3; 7 nucleotides agree with TRBD1. Germline values: CDR1 SGHDN, CDR2 FVKESK. J lost 0 bases, V lost 2 bases, and 7 bases had no gene match. This CDR3 spans 17 amino acids. The CDR3 nucleotides read TGTGCCAGCAGCCAATTGAAGGGGGCCGGCTCTGGAAACACCATATATTTT. The encoded protein is CASSQLKGAGSGNTIYF.

On this clone itself: This same CDR3 is encoded by further DNA sequences in the sample. The chain recombines TRBV15 with TRBJ1-2; TRBD1 aligns across 9 bases. Germline V gene lookup returns CDR1 LNHNV and CDR2 YYDKDF (reference sequence). CDR3 length: 13 amino acids. V shed 3 bases, J shed 6 bases, and the junction held 2 bases outside the gene matches. The CDR3 coding sequence is TGTGCCACCAGCAGGGGACAGGGAGATGGCTACACCTTC. This encodes CATSRGQGDGYTF. The complete variable domain, with remaining parts taken from reference TRBV15 and TRBJ1-2, reads DAMVIQNPRYQVTQFGKPVTLSCSQTLNHNVMYWYQQKSSQAPKLLFHYYDKDFNNEADTPDNFQSRRPNTSFCFLDIRSPGLGDTAMYLCATSRGQGDGYTFGSGTRLTVV.